These 4 T cell receptor beta chains originate from one sample sequenced in a study of blood T cell repertoires in COVID-19 (dated by TCRdb to 2018 to 2020). The method behind the library was the immunoSEQ multiplex PCR assay. Here the immuneACCESS table is served through TCRdb, limited to in-frame sequences with V and J called. Missing clones are a known gap in these copies; in checked studies unresolved V genes cover under half, and the rest lacks a known reason. This sample has around 290,000 clones in its table, and 80% to 95% of those were observed once. Of the sample, 2.2% is held by the ten largest clones. Sequencing was done on a sample of peripheral blood. The receptors here all came from a woman aged 25 to 39 with COVID-19, enrolled during active disease.

This chain connects TRBV10-3 to TRBJ2-2; TRBD1 is a possible D gene (6 bases). CDR1 ENHRY and CDR2 SYGVKD come from the germline V gene. The CDR3 totals 15 residues. V lost 4 bases, J lost 6 bases, and 15 bases lay in between. The CDR3 DNA reads as TGTGCCATCAGTGCGGGACAAGATGCGGCCGGGGAGCTGTTTTTT. Amino acids: CAISAGQDAAGELFF.

This chain uses TRBV9 with TRBJ2-7; 8 nucleotides line up with TRBD2. Trimming took 4 bases from V and 3 from J; bases not matched to a gene: 3. The germline V gene has CDR1 SGDLS and CDR2 YYNGEE. The CDR3 is made up of 13 amino acids. CDR3 bases: TGTGCCAGCAGCCGGGAGGGCCTCTACGAGCAGTACTTC. Translated, it gives CASSREGLYEQYF.

V gene TRBV11-2 combines with J gene TRBJ2-1, with TRBD2 matching 9 bases. The J segment lost 7 bases and the V segment lost 0 bases, leaving 1 base of the junction unmatched. CDR3 length: 14 amino acids. Germline V gene data show CDR1 as SGHAT and CDR2 as FQNNGV. CDR3 in DNA: TGTGCCAGCAGCTTAGATACTAGCGGGAATGAGCAGTTCTTC. It specifies CASSLDTSGNEQFF.

CDR3 residues: CASSFSPGAGGFNEQFF. In DNA form, the CDR3 reads TGTGCCAGCAGTTTCTCACCTGGGGCAGGGGGCTTTAATGAGCAGTTCTTC. The chain couples TRBV27 to TRBJ2-1, with TRBD1 matching 8 bases. The junction had 14 bases not matched to a gene; V was cut back by 3 bases and J by 7 bases. CDR3 length: 17 residues. Per the germline V gene, CDR1 is MNHEY and CDR2 is SMNVEV (reference sequence).